This TCR beta chain was identified during a study of blood T cell repertoires in COVID-19. Study overall: Nucleic acid was either cDNA or gDNA, and it came from T cells, B-cell-depleted T cells, or PBMCs.

Method: immunoSEQ multiplex PCR; TCRdb's copy keeps in-frame clones and lacks some. The table lists roughly 380,000 clones, about 85% of them singletons. Germline V gene sequence: CDR1 WSHSY, CDR2 SAAADI. V was clipped by 6 bases and J by 8 bases, with 13 bases between them. The CDR3 has 12 residues. Material for sequencing was peripheral blood. This receptor was identified in a woman aged 18-29 years with acute or convalescent COVID-19. This chain joins TRBV10-2 and TRBJ1-1, with TRBD1 as a possible D gene (5 bases). The chain's CDR3 is CASSPGEREAFF. CDR3 bases: TGCGCCAGCAGCCCGGGGGAGAGAGAAGCTTTCTTT.